The 6 T cell receptor beta chains below were found in one sample sequenced in a study of CD8 T cells in ankylosing spondylitis. TCRdb passed the 5' RACE reads through MiXCR, listing each CDR3 protein once. The sample yields about 39,000 distinct CDR3 sequences, 2.5% to 3.5% seen once. Material for sequencing was blood, either unsorted or a sorted T cell fraction (not recorded which). These receptors were taken from a male donor with ankylosing spondylitis or in good health (not recorded which).

This clonotype was recorded a few times. V gene TRBV9 combines with J gene TRBJ1-2; 9 bases map to TRBD1. There are 17 residues in the CDR3. V lost 0 bases to trimming and J lost 1 base; unmatched junction nucleotides: 7. Germline CDR1 is SGDLS and CDR2 is YYNGEE. The CDR3 reads CASSVATGGNLNYGYTF. The CDR3 bases are TGTGCCAGCAGCGTAGCGACAGGGGGGAACCTTAACTATGGCTACACCTTC.

This clonotype came up a few times. The rearrangement uses TRBV9 and TRBJ2-3, with D possibly being TRBD2 (5 bases). Between the trimmed V and J ends, which lost 5 bases and 4 bases, there was a span of 14 bases. CDR1 is SGDLS, CDR2 YYNGEE, per germline. CDR3 length equals 14 residues. Here the CDR3 reads CASSKRTGADTQYF. DNA for the CDR3: TGTGCCAGCAGTAAGCGGACCGGGGCAGATACGCAGTATTTT.

This clonotype was observed at least ten times. V gene TRBV9 combines with J gene TRBJ2-1; 8 nucleotides align to TRBD2. V trimming: 0 bases; J trimming: 6 bases; junction bases outside the gene matches: 5. CDR3 length: 15 residues. Germline assignment: CDR1 SGDLS and CDR2 YYNGEE. The CDR3 DNA sequence: TGTGCCAGCAGCGTAGAGATAGCGGGAATCAATGAGCAGTTCTTC. It translates to CASSVEIAGINEQFF.

In this sample, this clonotype turned up many times. Here the CDR3 DNA reads TGTGCCAGCAGCACAGACAGGGAAACGACAGATACGCAGTATTTT. This gives the protein CASSTDRETTDTQYF. This chain connects TRBV9 to TRBJ2-3; 7 nucleotides match TRBD1. CDR3 length: 15 amino acids. Trimming removed 4 bases from V and 3 bases from J; junction bases left unmatched: 8. From germline, CDR1 is SGDLS and CDR2 YYNGEE.

This clonotype was counted many times. The chain joins TRBV9 to TRBJ2-5, with 14 bases matching TRBD2. V dropped 2 bases and J dropped 6; count of bases not matched to a gene: 3. CDR3 length: 15 amino acids. Germline V gene lookup returns CDR1 SGDLS and CDR2 YYNGEE. The CDR3 spells CASSVGTSGSQTQYF. The DNA for the CDR3 is TGTGCCAGCAGCGTGGGGACTAGCGGGAGCCAGACCCAGTACTTC.

Notes on this clonotype: Possible read error: a much larger clone is one base away. This chain uses TRBV9 with TRBJ2-3; D may correspond to TRBD1 or TRBD2 (6 bases each). The CDR3 is 18 amino acids. Germline V gives CDR1 SGDLS, CDR2 YYNGEE. Trimming left V 0 bases short and J 0 bases short, with 17 bases between. The CDR3 coding sequence is TGTGCCAGCAGCGTAGATAGCTGGGGGGCCACTAGCACAGATACGCAGTATTTT. This gives the protein CASSVDSWGATSTDTQYF.